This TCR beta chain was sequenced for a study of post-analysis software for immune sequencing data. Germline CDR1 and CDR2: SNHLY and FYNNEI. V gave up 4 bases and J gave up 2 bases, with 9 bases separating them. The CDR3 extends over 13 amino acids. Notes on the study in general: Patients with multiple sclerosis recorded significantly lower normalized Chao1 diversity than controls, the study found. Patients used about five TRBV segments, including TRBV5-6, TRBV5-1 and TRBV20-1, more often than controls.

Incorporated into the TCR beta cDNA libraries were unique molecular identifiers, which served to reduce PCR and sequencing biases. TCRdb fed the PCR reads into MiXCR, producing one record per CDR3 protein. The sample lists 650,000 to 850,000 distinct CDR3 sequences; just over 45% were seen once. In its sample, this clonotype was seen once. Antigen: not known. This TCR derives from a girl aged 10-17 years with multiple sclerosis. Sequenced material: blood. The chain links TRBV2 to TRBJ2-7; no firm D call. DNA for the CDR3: TGTGCCAGCAGTGTTGGCAGCCCCTACGAGCAGTACTTC. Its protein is CASSVGSPYEQYF. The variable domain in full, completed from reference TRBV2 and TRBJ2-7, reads EPEVTQTPSHQVTQMGQEVILRCVPISNHLYFYWYRQILGQKVEFLVSFYNNEISEKSEIFDDQFSVERPDGSNFTLKIRSTKLEDSAMYFCASSVGSPYEQYFGPGTRLTVT.